What follows is one T cell receptor (beta chain) and its context. Its antigen is unknown. Here immunoSEQ multiplex PCR was the method, and the copy in TCRdb shows in-frame clones only, minus some. The sample lists under 400,000 clones, 70% to 90% occurring once. The source of the sample is a study of cytomegalovirus exposure and HLA in healthy donors. Study results and caveats: Rare TCR sequences predominated, though certain public TCRs were found in many donors.

Germline V CDR1 and CDR2: SQVTM, ANQGSEA. Trimming removed 4 bases from V and 0 bases from J, with 12 bases in between. This CDR3 has 14 residues. This rearrangement joins TRBV29-1 to TRBJ1-1; D unclear. This receptor was obtained from a woman aged 18-29 years in good health and CMV-seronegative. Material: PBMCs. The CDR3 DNA sequence: TGCAGCGTTGTGCAGCGATATCTGAACACTGAAGCTTTCTTT. Translation: CSVVQRYLNTEAFF.